This T cell receptor (beta chain) was identified during a study of beta chain features in type 1 diabetes. General study findings and limits: TCRB repertoires of naive, central memory and Treg cells appeared more similar among patients than among healthy donors.

Expressed TCRB transcripts were sequenced, since all the RNA that had been isolated was reverse transcribed. Produced via immunoSEQ multiplex PCR; TCRdb's table is partial and in-frame only. The sample carries about half a million clones, over 10% recorded once. The CDR3 totals 14 residues. Germline V gene data show CDR1 as MNHEY and CDR2 as SVGAGI. The V end was cut by 8 bases, the J end by 0 bases, with 8 bases between. This clone has more than one count but fewer than ten. What it recognizes is unknown. This chain joins TRBV6-5 and TRBJ2-6; no reliable D call. Specimen: naive CD4+ T cells from blood. The clonotype originates from a young woman in good health. The chain's CDR3 is CASSLYSGANVLTF. CDR3 nucleotide sequence: TGTGCCAGCTCCCTTTACTCTGGGGCCAACGTCCTGACTTTC.